Below are 17 T cell receptor beta chains sequenced from a single sample in a study of response to subunit inactivated influenza vaccine (dated by TCRdb to the late 2010s). The library was prepared using RT-PCR. Sequencer: Illumina HiSeq 2500. TCRdb reran the public reads through fastp at Q25 and MiXCR, keeping productive beta chains. Rows matching on CDR3 protein sequence are summarized as one entry with the most common DNA and genes. For this sample there are about 500,000 distinct CDR3 sequences; 15% to 20% appear just once. 2.5% to 3.5% of the sample comes from the top ten. The source was CD4+ T cells sorted from PBMCs, collected less than 30 months after vaccination. The receptors were gathered from a man in his fifties or sixties who received an inactivated influenza vaccine. Donor details come from another sample of the same person, matched by shared clones.

The gene calls are TRBV5-5 and TRBJ2-7, with D uncertain. CDR1 is SGHKS, CDR2 YYEKEE, per germline (reference sequence). CDR3 length: 13 amino acids. Between the trimmed V and J ends, which lost 1 base and 3 bases, there was a span of 8 bases. The CDR3 region is CASSLPTDYEQYF. DNA for the CDR3: TGTGCCAGCAGCTTGCCGACGGACTACGAGCAGTACTTC.

This chain links TRBV2 with TRBJ1-5; TRBD1 matches at 8 bases. With V trimmed by 8 bases and J by 0 bases, 18 bases remained unmatched. This CDR3 has 19 amino acids. Germline V gives CDR1 SNHLY, CDR2 FYNNEI. CDR3 residues: CASRTGAAGGVGSNQPQHF. CDR3 nucleotide sequence: TGTGCCAGCCGGACGGGGGCGGCAGGGGGCGTTGGTAGCAATCAGCCCCAGCATTTT.

This clonotype was counted many times. The chain couples TRBV27 to TRBJ1-1; a possible D gene is TRBD1 (6 bases). This CDR3 is 14 amino acids long. The germline V gene encodes CDR1 MNHEY and CDR2 SMNVEV (reference sequence). Trimming pared 3 bases from V and 1 base from J, leaving 9 bases between. CDR3 amino acids: CASSLGRGNTEAFF. For the CDR3, the DNA is TGTGCCAGCAGTTTGGGCAGGGGGAACACTGAAGCTTTCTTT.

This clonotype was picked up a small number of times. J is TRBJ2-2 and V is TRBV10-3; D possibly corresponds to TRBD1 (7 bases). CDR3 length: 14 amino acids. Germline V gives CDR1 ENHRY, CDR2 SYGVKD. V lost 8 bases to trimming and J lost 4 bases, with 14 bases between them. The CDR3 reads CAISQGGTTGELFF. CDR3 in DNA: TGTGCCATCTCGCAGGGGGGTACCACCGGGGAGCTGTTTTTT.

This clonotype occurred a few times. The DNA for the CDR3 is TGCAGTGCTATGGCACTAGCGGGAGTGGGAGATACGCAGTATTTT. It is translated as CSAMALAGVGDTQYF. The V gene is TRBV20-1, the J gene TRBJ2-3, with 11 bases matching TRBD2. The CDR3 sequence is 15 residues long. CDR1 is DFQATT, CDR2 SNEGSKA, per germline (reference sequence). J lost 5 bases, V lost 4 bases, and 8 bases had no gene match.

This clonotype was observed at least ten times. The chain has TRBV20-1 and TRBJ2-5, with D uncertain. The CDR3 covers 15 residues. Looked up from germline, CDR1 is DFQATT and CDR2 is SNEGSKA (reference sequence). Trimming left V 6 bases short and J 1 base short, with 18 bases between. CDR3 in amino acids: CSANLEPARQETQYF. CDR3 bases: TGCAGTGCCAATTTAGAACCAGCCCGCCAAGAGACCCAGTACTTC.

The chain has TRBV20-1 and TRBJ1-6, with a possible D match to TRBD1 (5 bases). Deletions cut 2 bases from V and 7 bases from J, with 12 bases between. The CDR3 is 14 amino acids. The germline gives CDR1 DFQATT, CDR2 SNEGSKA (reference sequence). The CDR3 loop reads CSARLRGWNSPLHF. For the CDR3, the DNA is TGCAGTGCTAGACTGAGGGGCTGGAATTCACCCCTCCACTTT.

This clonotype occurred a few times. The chain recombines TRBV27 with TRBJ2-4, with 9 bases fitting TRBD1. Germline V gene lookup returns CDR1 MNHEY and CDR2 SMNVEV (reference sequence). Trimming at V came to 6 bases and at J to 8 bases, leaving 11 bases not matched to a gene. The CDR3 spans 15 residues. DNA for the CDR3: TGTGCCAGCAGCATTCGAGGACAGGGGAGGTACATTCAGTACTTC. Residues: CASSIRGQGRYIQYF.

This clonotype was seen only a few times. The chain is built from TRBV7-2 and TRBJ2-1; 9 nucleotides align to TRBD2. The CDR3 consists of 16 residues. With V trimmed by 6 bases and J by 2 bases, 8 bases remained unmatched. Germline V lookup: CDR1 SGHTA, CDR2 FQGNSA. The CDR3 coding sequence is TGTGCCAGCAGATTGTGGACTAGCGTTACCTACAATGAGCAGTTCTTC. Protein product: CASRLWTSVTYNEQFF.

V usage is TRBV7-6 and J usage is TRBJ2-5; a possible D gene is TRBD1 (6 bases). This CDR3 has 14 amino acids. Germline CDR1 SGHVS, CDR2 FNYEAQ. The ends were cut back, 1 base at V and 5 bases at J, with 11 bases in the middle. The CDR3, as DNA: TGTGCCAGCAGCTTAGGACAGGTGGTGGAGACCCAGTACTTC. Protein: CASSLGQVVETQYF.

This clonotype turned up a few times. The V and J genes are TRBV20-1 and TRBJ2-7; D not resolved. The CDR3 spans 12 residues. The V and J ends lost 3 bases and 3 bases respectively, with 9 bases between them. CDR1 is DFQATT and CDR2 is SNEGSKA in the germline V gene (reference sequence). CDR3 bases: TGCAGTGCTAGCTTGACGAACTACGAGCAGTACTTC. Translated: CSASLTNYEQYF.

Only a few counts were recorded for this clonotype. This rearrangement joins TRBV28 to TRBJ1-5, with 7 bases fitting TRBD1. After removal of 6 bases from V and 5 bases from J, the junction contained 10 bases not matched to a gene. Germline assignment: CDR1 MDHEN and CDR2 SYDVKM. The CDR3 length is 15 residues. The CDR3 here is CASSLQGTLYQPQHF. As DNA, the CDR3 is TGTGCCAGCAGCCTACAGGGGACACTTTATCAGCCCCAGCATTTT. Filled out from reference TRBV28 and TRBJ1-5, the complete variable domain reads DVKVTQSSRYLVKRTGEKVFLECVQDMDHENMFWYRQDPGLGLRLIYFSYDVKMKEKGDIPEGYSVSREKKERFSLILESASTNQTSMYLCASSLQGTLYQPQHFGDGTRLSIL.

This clonotype has more than one count but fewer than ten. The V and J genes are TRBV20-1 and TRBJ1-5; D is possibly TRBD1 (6 bases). Between the trimmed V and J ends, which lost 3 bases and 8 bases, there was a span of 17 bases. The germline gives CDR1 DFQATT, CDR2 SNEGSKA (reference sequence). The CDR3 totals 14 residues. The DNA for the CDR3 is TGCAGTGCTAGTGGTACAGGGTATGTGAAGCCCCAGCATTTT. It codes for CSASGTGYVKPQHF.

This clonotype showed up just a few times. CDR3 sequence reads: CASKIGTRTSWREQYF. In DNA, the CDR3 is TGTGCCAGCAAGATTGGGACCAGGACTAGTTGGCGGGAGCAGTACTTC. This chain links TRBV6-1 with TRBJ2-7, with 7 bases identical to TRBD2. V was clipped by 7 bases and J by 7 bases; unmatched bases: 19. Germline lookup yields CDR1 MNHNS and CDR2 SASEGT. CDR3 size: 16 residues.

This chain joins TRBV11-2 and TRBJ2-1, with 10 bases lining up with TRBD2. V was clipped by 7 bases and J by 9 bases; unmatched bases: 9. This CDR3 region has 14 residues. CDR1 and CDR2 (germline): SGHAT, FQNNGV. In DNA, the CDR3 is TGTGCCAGCATGCTAGCGGGGGCATCCGGTGAGCAGTTCTTC. This sequence encodes CASMLAGASGEQFF. Supplemented by reference TRBV11-2 and TRBJ2-1, the full variable domain reads EAGVAQSPRYKIIEKRQSVAFWCNPISGHATLYWYQQILGQGPKLLIQFQNNGVVDDSQLPKDRFSAERLKGVDSTLKIQPAKLEDSAVYLCASMLAGASGEQFFGPGTRLTVL.

This clonotype was detected a few times. The CDR3 bases are TGTGCCAGCGGAGACCCCGGGGGCTCGGAGCAGTTCTTC. Translated, it gives CASGDPGGSEQFF. The rearrangement links TRBV6-6 to TRBJ2-1, with D tentatively TRBD1 or TRBD2 (6 bases each). Trimming removed 8 bases at V and 10 bases at J, with 18 bases between. Germline V lookup: CDR1 MNHNY, CDR2 SVGAGI (reference sequence). There are 13 residues in the CDR3.

The chain joins TRBV19 to TRBJ1-6; TRBD1 matches at 8 bases. Germline V lookup: CDR1 LNHDA, CDR2 SQIVND (reference sequence). The J segment lost 11 bases and the V segment lost 4 bases, leaving 7 bases of the junction unmatched. The CDR3 has 14 amino acids. The CDR3 sequence: CASSKAGGATPLHF. Written as DNA, the CDR3 is TGTGCCAGTAGTAAGGCAGGGGGCGCGACACCCCTCCACTTT.